Shown below are 21 T cell receptor beta chains from a single sample sequenced in a study of T cell repertoires in cytomegalovirus infection. MiXCR was run by TCRdb on the reads, yielding one entry per CDR3 protein. The table shows about a million distinct CDR3 sequences, with about 33% occurring only once. These receptors lack a known antigen. Specimen: cultured CD8+ T cells from PBMCs, collected from culture after CMV antigen stimulation. These receptors originate from a human donor in good health (CMV status not recorded). Some clones in this sample may be carry-over from other donors' samples.

This clonotype was seen just once. The chain joins TRBV7-4 to TRBJ2-7; tentative D call: TRBD1 (6 bases). The CDR3 is made up of 13 amino acids. The V and J ends lost 8 bases and 3 bases respectively, with 14 bases between them. Germline V gene sequence: CDR1 SGHVT, CDR2 SQSDAQ. CDR3 region: CASLRTENYEQYF. CDR3 nucleotide sequence: TGTGCCAGCTTAAGGACAGAGAACTACGAGCAGTACTTC.

The chain is built from TRBV28 and TRBJ2-5, with 11 nucleotides matching TRBD2. V gave up 5 bases and J gave up 5 bases; unmatched junction bases: 10. Germline V gene sequence: CDR1 MDHEN, CDR2 SYDVKM. The length of the CDR3 is 16 residues. The CDR3 sequence: CASSPYSGGALETQYF. CDR3 bases: TGTGCCAGCAGTCCCTATAGCGGGGGGGCTCTGGAGACCCAGTACTTC.

V is TRBV7-9 and J is TRBJ2-7; TRBD1 might be the D (5 bases). This CDR3 contains 15 residues. Germline V lookup: CDR1 SEHNR, CDR2 FQNEAQ (reference sequence). V lost 5 bases and J lost 3, with 17 bases in between. This CDR3 is CASSNGGQGGYEQYF. Written as DNA, the CDR3 is TGTGCCAGCAGCAATGGTGGGCAGGGTGGCTACGAGCAGTACTTC. The full variable domain, its missing parts supplied by reference TRBV7-9 and TRBJ2-7, is DTGVSQNPRHKITKRGQNVTFRCDPISEHNRLYWYRQTLGQGPEFLTYFQNEAQLEKSRLLSDRFSAERPKGSFSTLEIQRTEQGDSAMYLCASSNGGQGGYEQYFGPGTRLTVT.

The chain couples TRBV29-1 to TRBJ1-1; no reliable D call. The germline V and J ends were trimmed by 4 bases and 3 bases, with 6 bases remaining between them. CDR1 is SQVTM and CDR2 is ANQGSEA in the germline V gene. The CDR3 spans 11 residues. The CDR3 DNA follows: TGCAGCGTTGGGTCGTACACTGAAGCTTTCTTT. It specifies CSVGSYTEAFF.

This clonotype showed up many times. This chain links TRBV7-6 with TRBJ1-5; D not resolved. Trimming cost V 2 bases and J 0 bases, with 17 bases left between them. The germline CDR1 and CDR2 sequences are SGHVS and FNYEAQ. CDR3 size: 18 residues. CDR3 coding DNA: TGTGCCAGCAGCTTATCTCGGTCCGGTCCGAGTAGCAATCAGCCCCAGCATTTT. It is translated as CASSLSRSGPSSNQPQHF.

The chain carries TRBV24-1 and TRBJ1-5; 7 nucleotides line up with TRBD1. After removal of 3 bases from V and 5 bases from J, the junction contained 6 bases not matched to a gene. Germline values: CDR1 KGHDR, CDR2 SFDVKD. The CDR3 has 15 amino acids. CDR3 nucleotide sequence: TGTGCCACCAGTGATAACAGGGGCCTCGATCAGCCCCAGCATTTT. Translating it yields CATSDNRGLDQPQHF.

V gene TRBV12-3 or TRBV12-4 combines with J gene TRBJ1-5; D gene unclear. Trimming took 8 bases from V and 5 from J, leaving 13 bases between them. The CDR3 length is 13 residues. For the CDR3, the DNA is TGTGCCAGCGGGTACAACACGGATCAGCCCCAGCATTTT. Protein sequence: CASGYNTDQPQHF.

This clonotype has just a few counts. The rearrangement links TRBV6-6 to TRBJ2-5; D is possibly TRBD1 (6 bases). In germline, CDR1 is MNHNY, CDR2 SVGAGI (reference sequence). V lost 0 bases, J lost 4 bases, and 15 bases lay in between. This CDR3 has 16 residues. The CDR3 region is CASSYSLAQGRETQYF. The CDR3 DNA follows: TGTGCCAGCAGTTACTCGTTAGCCCAGGGGAGAGAGACCCAGTACTTC.

This sequence joins TRBV7-6 and TRBJ2-3; possible D gene TRBD2, 6 bases. Between the trimmed V and J ends, which lost 5 bases and 0 bases, there was a span of 12 bases. Germline loops: CDR1 SGHVS, CDR2 FNYEAQ. This CDR3 has 15 amino acids. The chain's CDR3 is CASSPAGPSTDTQYF. The DNA of the CDR3 is TGTGCCAGCAGCCCGGCGGGGCCGAGCACAGATACGCAGTATTTT.

Many counts were recorded for this clonotype. This CDR3 is CASSSLPEQATRLAGLLGEQFF. CDR3 bases: TGTGCCAGCAGTTCCCTCCCGGAGCAGGCGACAAGACTAGCGGGGTTGCTCGGTGAGCAGTTCTTC. J is TRBJ2-1 and V is TRBV7-2, with 11 bases matching TRBD2. This CDR3 comprises 22 residues. Germline V gives CDR1 SGHTA, CDR2 FQGNSA. Trimming removed 6 bases from V and 9 bases from J; junction bases left unmatched: 31.

This clonotype was recorded only once. Compared with germline, one end of the junction differs, possibly owing to a read error. V usage is TRBV7-3 and J usage is TRBJ2-2; 9 bases agree with TRBD1. The germline V gene encodes CDR1 SGHTA and CDR2 FQGTGA. This CDR3 has 16 amino acids. CDR3 in DNA: TGTGCCAGCAGCTTAAAGGGACAGGGTAGTCACCGGGGAGCTGTTTTT. Translated, it gives CASSLKGQGSHRGAVF. Complete variable domain (other parts from reference TRBV7-3 and TRBJ2-2): GAGVSQTPSNKVTEKGKYVELRCDPISGHTALYWYRQSLGQGPEFLIYFQGTGAADDSGLPNDRFFAVRPEGSVSTLKIQRTERGDSAVYLCASSLKGQGSHRGAVFGEGSRLTVL.

Only a few counts were recorded for this clonotype. This chain joins TRBV5-4 and TRBJ1-2; the match to TRBD1 covers 11 bases. Germline V gene sequence: CDR1 SGHNT, CDR2 YYREEE (reference sequence). This CDR3 region has 16 residues. After removal of 4 bases from V and 8 bases from J, the junction contained 13 bases not matched to a gene. The CDR3 spells CASSERTGGEYDGYTF. In DNA, the CDR3 is TGTGCCAGCAGCGAGAGGACAGGGGGCGAGTACGACGGCTACACCTTC.

Note on this clonotype: This may be a read error, as it is one base from a much larger clone. J is TRBJ2-7 and V is TRBV14; perhaps TRBD1 as D (6 bases). The CDR3 is 14 residues long. Germline V gene lookup returns CDR1 SGHDN and CDR2 FVKESK. The CDR3 loop is CVSSQAGGLYEQYF. CDR3 in DNA: TGTGTCAGCAGCCAAGCTGGGGGCCTCTACGAGCAGTACTTC. Looking up the rest from reference TRBV14 and TRBJ2-7 gives the full variable domain: EAGVTQFPSHSVIEKGQTVTLRCDPISGHDNLYWYRRVMGKEIKFLLHFVKESKQDESGMPNNRFLAERTGGTYSTLKVQPAELEDSGVYFCVSSQAGGLYEQYFGPGTRLTVT.

The table lists this clonotype with a few counts. The V call is TRBV24-1, the J call TRBJ2-1; D tentatively reads TRBD1 or TRBD2 (5 bases each). Trimming shortened V by 1 base and J by 8 bases, and 14 bases separated the two germline ends. The germline CDR1 and CDR2 sequences are KGHDR and SFDVKD. This CDR3 region has 15 residues. CDR3 amino acids: CATSDFGRGEDEQFF. The CDR3 region has the DNA TGTGCCACCAGTGATTTCGGAAGGGGAGAGGATGAGCAGTTCTTC.

At least ten counts were recorded for this clonotype. The chain is built from TRBV7-6 and TRBJ2-1; 11 bases are shared with TRBD2. The CDR3 is 15 residues long. Germline CDR1 and CDR2: SGHVS and FNYEAQ. Unmatched junction bases numbered 4, after V lost 5 bases and J lost 4 bases. CDR3: CASSTLAGEYNEQFF. The CDR3 DNA sequence: TGTGCCAGCAGCACACTAGCGGGGGAGTACAATGAGCAGTTCTTC.

J is TRBJ1-6 and V is TRBV7-6; D not certain. CDR1 is SGHVS and CDR2 is FNYEAQ in the germline V gene. CDR3 length equals 15 residues. The V end was cut by 5 bases, the J end by 3 bases, with 11 bases between. The CDR3 bases are TGTGCCAGCAGCCCGGACGCCTACTATAATTCACCCCTCCACTTT. As protein: CASSPDAYYNSPLHF.

This clonotype appeared a single time. One end of the junction fails to match germline, which may point to a read error. The V call is TRBV5-4, the J call TRBJ2-1; 8 bases fit TRBD2. Germline lookup yields CDR1 SGHNT and CDR2 YYREEE (reference sequence). This CDR3 contains 16 residues. In nucleotides, the CDR3 is TGTGTCAGCAGCCCTTCCACGGGGGGGCCATGGAATGAGCAGTTCTTC. This encodes CVSSPSTGGPWNEQFF.

This chain uses TRBV9 with TRBJ2-5, with a tentative D call TRBD1 (5 bases). V lost 0 bases and J 0 bases, leaving 12 bases between the germline ends. The CDR3 has 16 amino acids. Germline V gene lookup returns CDR1 SGDLS and CDR2 YYNGEE. In nucleotides, the CDR3 is TGTGCCAGCAGCGTAGGTTTGGACACGTACCAAGAGACCCAGTACTTC. Amino acids: CASSVGLDTYQETQYF.

The chain combines TRBV28 with TRBJ2-1; 9 bases align to TRBD2. The junction had 12 bases not matched to a gene; V was cut back by 8 bases and J by 7 bases. The CDR3 runs to 15 residues. Per germline, CDR1 MDHEN and CDR2 SYDVKM. In nucleotides, the CDR3 is TGTGCCAGCTTCCTGGGGCGGGGGGGCAGGAATGAGCAGTTCTTC. As protein: CASFLGRGGRNEQFF.

Remarks on this clonotype: One junction end does not reproduce the germline sequence, and a read error may be involved. V is TRBV12-3 or TRBV12-4 and J is TRBJ2-1; 9 bases agree with TRBD2. This CDR3 spans 13 amino acids. CDR3 nucleotide sequence: TGTGCCAGCAGTGTATCCCTAGCGGGGCCTAGAGTCTTC. This gives the protein CASSVSLAGPRVF.

This clonotype was observed a few times. This chain links TRBV27 with TRBJ2-1, with TRBD1 identical over 9 bases. Germline V gene data show CDR1 as MNHEY and CDR2 as SMNVEV (reference sequence). This CDR3 is 17 amino acids long. V lost 2 bases, J lost 4 bases, and 9 bases stayed unmatched. Here the CDR3 DNA reads TGTGCCAGCAGTTTAACCCCACAGGGGGCAGGGTACAATGAGCAGTTCTTC. Protein: CASSLTPQGAGYNEQFF.